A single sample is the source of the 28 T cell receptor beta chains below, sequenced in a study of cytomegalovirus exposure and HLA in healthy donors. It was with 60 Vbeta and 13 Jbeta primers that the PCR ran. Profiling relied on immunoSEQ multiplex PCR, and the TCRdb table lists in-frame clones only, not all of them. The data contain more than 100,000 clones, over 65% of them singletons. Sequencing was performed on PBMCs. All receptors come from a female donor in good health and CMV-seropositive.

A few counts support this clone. The CDR3 nucleotides are TGTGCCAGCAGCCCGCTGACAGGGATGACCTACGAGCAGTACTTC. It translates to CASSPLTGMTYEQYF. The V and J genes are TRBV9 and TRBJ2-5; TRBD1 matches at 7 bases. The end of the DNA aligns better with TRBJ2-7, so the J call may be wrong. The V gene's germline CDR1 is SGDLS and CDR2 YYNGEE. The CDR3 covers 15 residues.

CDR3 DNA sequence: TGTGCCAGCAGTTTAGGGACAGGGCTCTATGGCTACACCTTC. Translation gives CASSLGTGLYGYTF. The chain links TRBV27 to TRBJ1-2, with 9 bases identical to TRBD1. Germline V CDR1 and CDR2: MNHEY, SMNVEV (reference sequence). CDR3 length equals 14 residues. With V trimmed by 2 bases and J by 4 bases, 2 bases remained unmatched.

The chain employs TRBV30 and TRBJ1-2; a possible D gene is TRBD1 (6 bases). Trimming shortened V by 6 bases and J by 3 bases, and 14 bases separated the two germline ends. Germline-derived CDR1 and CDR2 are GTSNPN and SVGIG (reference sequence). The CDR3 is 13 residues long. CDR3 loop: CACGYRVDYGYTF. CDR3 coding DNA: TGTGCCTGTGGGTACAGGGTGGACTATGGCTACACCTTC.

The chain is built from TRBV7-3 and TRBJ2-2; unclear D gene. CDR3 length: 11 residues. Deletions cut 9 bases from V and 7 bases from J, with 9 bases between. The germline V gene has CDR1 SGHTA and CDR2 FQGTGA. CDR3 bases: TGTGCCAGACCCTCAGGCGGGGAGCTGTTTTTT. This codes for CARPSGGELFF.

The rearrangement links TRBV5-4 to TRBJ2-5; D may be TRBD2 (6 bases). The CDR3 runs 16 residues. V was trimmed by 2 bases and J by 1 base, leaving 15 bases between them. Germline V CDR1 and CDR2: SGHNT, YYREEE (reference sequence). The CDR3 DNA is TGTGCCAGCAGCTTTAGCGGAGCGGGCCCCCAAGAGACCCAGTACTTC. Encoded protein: CASSFSGAGPQETQYF. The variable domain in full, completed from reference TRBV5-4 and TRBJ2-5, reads ETGVTQSPTHLIKTRGQQVTLRCSSQSGHNTVSWYQQALGQGPQFIFQYYREEENGRGNFPPRFSGLQFPNYSSELNVNALELDDSALYLCASSFSGAGPQETQYFGPGTRLLVL.

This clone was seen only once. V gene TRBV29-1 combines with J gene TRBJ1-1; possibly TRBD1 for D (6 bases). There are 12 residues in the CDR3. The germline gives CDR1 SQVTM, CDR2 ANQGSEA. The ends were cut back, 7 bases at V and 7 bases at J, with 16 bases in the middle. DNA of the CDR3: TGCAGCGCACGCCGGGACACGGATGAAGCTTTCTTT. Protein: CSARRDTDEAFF.

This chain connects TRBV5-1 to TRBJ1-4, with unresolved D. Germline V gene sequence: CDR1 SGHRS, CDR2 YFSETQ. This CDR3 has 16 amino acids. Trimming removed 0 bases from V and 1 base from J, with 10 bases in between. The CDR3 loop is CASSLGSLETNEKLFF. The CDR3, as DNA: TGCGCCAGCAGCTTGGGGTCACTCGAAACTAATGAAAAACTGTTTTTT.

CDR3 nucleotide sequence: TGTGCCAGCAGCCAGGGTTGGAATTCACCCCTCCACTTT. Protein: CASSQGWNSPLHF. This chain joins TRBV7-3 and TRBJ1-6, with D possibly matching TRBD1 (5 bases). V was cut by 5 bases and J by 7 bases, with 9 bases left in between. CDR3 length: 13 residues. The germline V gene has CDR1 SGHTA and CDR2 FQGTGA.

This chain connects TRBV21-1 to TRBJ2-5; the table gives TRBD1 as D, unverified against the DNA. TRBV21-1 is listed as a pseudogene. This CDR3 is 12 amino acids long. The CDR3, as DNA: TGTGCCAGCAGCGACAGAGAAGAGACCCAGTACTTC. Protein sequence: CASSDREETQYF.

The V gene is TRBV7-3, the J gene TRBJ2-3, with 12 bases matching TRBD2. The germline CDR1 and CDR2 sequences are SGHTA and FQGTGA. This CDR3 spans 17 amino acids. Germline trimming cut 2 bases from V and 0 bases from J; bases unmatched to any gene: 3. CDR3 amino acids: CASSLLAGGPSTDTQYF. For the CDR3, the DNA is TGTGCCAGCAGCTTACTAGCGGGGGGGCCGAGCACAGATACGCAGTATTTT. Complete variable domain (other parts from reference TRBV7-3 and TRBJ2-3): GAGVSQTPSNKVTEKGKYVELRCDPISGHTALYWYRQSLGQGPEFLIYFQGTGAADDSGLPNDRFFAVRPEGSVSTLKIQRTERGDSAVYLCASSLLAGGPSTDTQYFGPGTRLTVL.

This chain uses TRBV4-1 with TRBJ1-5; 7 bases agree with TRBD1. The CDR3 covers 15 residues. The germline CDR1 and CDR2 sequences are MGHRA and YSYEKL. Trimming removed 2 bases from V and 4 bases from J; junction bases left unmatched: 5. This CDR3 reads CASSQQDRQNQPQHF. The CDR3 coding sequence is TGCGCCAGCAGCCAACAGGACAGGCAGAATCAGCCCCAGCATTTT.

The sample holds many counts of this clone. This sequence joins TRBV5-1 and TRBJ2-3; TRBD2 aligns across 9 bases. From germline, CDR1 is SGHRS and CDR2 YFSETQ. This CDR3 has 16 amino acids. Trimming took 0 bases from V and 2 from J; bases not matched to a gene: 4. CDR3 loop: CASSLDQRGATDTQYF. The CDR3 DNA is TGCGCCAGCAGCTTGGATCAGCGGGGGGCCACAGATACGCAGTATTTT.

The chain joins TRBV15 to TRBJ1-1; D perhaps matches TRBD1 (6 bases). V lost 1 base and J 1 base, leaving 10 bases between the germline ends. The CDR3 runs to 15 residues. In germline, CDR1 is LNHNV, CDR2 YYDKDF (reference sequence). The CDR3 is CATSRAGASNTEAFF. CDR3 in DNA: TGTGCCACCAGCAGAGCAGGGGCCTCGAACACTGAAGCTTTCTTT.

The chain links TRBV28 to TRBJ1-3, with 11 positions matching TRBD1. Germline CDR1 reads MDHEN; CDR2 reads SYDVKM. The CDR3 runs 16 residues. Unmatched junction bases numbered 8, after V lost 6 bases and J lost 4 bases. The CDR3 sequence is CASRDRDRGDGNTIYF. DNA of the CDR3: TGTGCCAGCAGAGACCGGGACAGGGGGGACGGAAACACCATATATTTT.

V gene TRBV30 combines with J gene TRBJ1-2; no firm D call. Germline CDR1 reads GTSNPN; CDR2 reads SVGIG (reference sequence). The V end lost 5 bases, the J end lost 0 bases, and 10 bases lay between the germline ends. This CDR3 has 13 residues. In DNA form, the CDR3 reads TGTGCCTGGGCAAGACAATCTAACTATGGCTACACCTTC. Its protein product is CAWARQSNYGYTF.

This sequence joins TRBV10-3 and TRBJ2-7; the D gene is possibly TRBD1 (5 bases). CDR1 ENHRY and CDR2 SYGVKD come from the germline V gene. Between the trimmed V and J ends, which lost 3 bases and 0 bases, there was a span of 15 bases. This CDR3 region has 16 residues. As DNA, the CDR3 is TGTGCCATCAGTGACCCCCTTGGGGCGGTCTCCTACGAGCAGTACTTC. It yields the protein CAISDPLGAVSYEQYF.

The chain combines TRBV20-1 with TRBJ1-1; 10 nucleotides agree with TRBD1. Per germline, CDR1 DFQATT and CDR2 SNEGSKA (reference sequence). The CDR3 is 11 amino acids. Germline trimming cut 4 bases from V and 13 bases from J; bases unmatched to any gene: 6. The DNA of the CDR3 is TGCAGTGCTACCATTCGGACAGGGGGTTTCTTT. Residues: CSATIRTGGFF.

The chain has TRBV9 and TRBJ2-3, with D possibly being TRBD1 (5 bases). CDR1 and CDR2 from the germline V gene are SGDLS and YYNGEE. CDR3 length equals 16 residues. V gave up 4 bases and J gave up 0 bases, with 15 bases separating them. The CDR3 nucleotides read TGTGCCAGCAGCAGACAAGCGACAGCCAGCACAGATACGCAGTATTTT. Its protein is CASSRQATASTDTQYF.

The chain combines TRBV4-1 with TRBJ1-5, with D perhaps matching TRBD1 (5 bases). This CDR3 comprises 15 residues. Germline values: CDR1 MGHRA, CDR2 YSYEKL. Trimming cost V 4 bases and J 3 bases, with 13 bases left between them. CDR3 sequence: CASSPRGGINQPQHF. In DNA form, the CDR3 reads TGCGCCAGCAGCCCTCGCGGGGGAATCAATCAGCCCCAGCATTTT.

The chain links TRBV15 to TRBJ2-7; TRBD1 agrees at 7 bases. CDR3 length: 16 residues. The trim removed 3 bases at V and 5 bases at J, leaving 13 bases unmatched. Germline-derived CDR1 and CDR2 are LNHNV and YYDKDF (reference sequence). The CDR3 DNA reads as TGTGCCACCAGCAGGGAAATGGGACAGTTGACGAACGAGCAGTACTTC. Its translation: CATSREMGQLTNEQYF.

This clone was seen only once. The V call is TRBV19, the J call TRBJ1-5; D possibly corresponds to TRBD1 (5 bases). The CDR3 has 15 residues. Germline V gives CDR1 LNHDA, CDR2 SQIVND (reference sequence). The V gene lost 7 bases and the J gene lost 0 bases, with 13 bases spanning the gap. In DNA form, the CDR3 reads TGTGCCAGTACAACAGGACCCGGTAGCAATCAGCCCCAGCATTTT. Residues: CASTTGPGSNQPQHF.

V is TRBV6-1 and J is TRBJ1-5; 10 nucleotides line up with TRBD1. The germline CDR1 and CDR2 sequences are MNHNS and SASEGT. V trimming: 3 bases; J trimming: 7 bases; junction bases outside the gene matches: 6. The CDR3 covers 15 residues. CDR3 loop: CASSDQWTGGQPQHF. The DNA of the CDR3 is TGTGCCAGCAGTGATCAATGGACAGGGGGGCAGCCCCAGCATTTT.

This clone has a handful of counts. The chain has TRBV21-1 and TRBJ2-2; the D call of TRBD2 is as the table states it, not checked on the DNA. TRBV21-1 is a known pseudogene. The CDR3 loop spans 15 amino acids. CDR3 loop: CASSKPDSNTGELFF. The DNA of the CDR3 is TGTGCCAGCAGCAAACCTGACTCCAACACCGGGGAGCTGTTTTTT.

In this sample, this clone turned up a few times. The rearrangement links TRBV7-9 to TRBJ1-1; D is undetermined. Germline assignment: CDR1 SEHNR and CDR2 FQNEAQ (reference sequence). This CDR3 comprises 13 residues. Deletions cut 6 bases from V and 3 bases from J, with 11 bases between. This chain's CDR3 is CASRVGRDTEAFF. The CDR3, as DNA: TGTGCCAGCAGGGTCGGGAGGGACACTGAAGCTTTCTTT.

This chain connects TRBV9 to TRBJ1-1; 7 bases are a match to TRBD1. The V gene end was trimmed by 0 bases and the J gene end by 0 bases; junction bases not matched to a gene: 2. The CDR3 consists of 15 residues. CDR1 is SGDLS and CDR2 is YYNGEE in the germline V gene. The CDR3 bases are TGTGCCAGCAGCGTAGGGGACAGCATGAACACTGAAGCTTTCTTT. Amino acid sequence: CASSVGDSMNTEAFF.

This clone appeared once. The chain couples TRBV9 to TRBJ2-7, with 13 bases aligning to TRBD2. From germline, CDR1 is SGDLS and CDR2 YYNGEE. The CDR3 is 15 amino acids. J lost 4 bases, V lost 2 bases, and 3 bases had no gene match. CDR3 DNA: TGTGCCAGCAGCGTCGGGACTAGCGGGATGTACGAGCAGTACTTC. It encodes CASSVGTSGMYEQYF. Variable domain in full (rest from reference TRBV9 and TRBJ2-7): DSGVTQTPKHLITATGQRVTLRCSPRSGDLSVYWYQQSLDQGLQFLIQYYNGEERAKGNILERFSAQQFPDLHSELNLSSLELGDSALYFCASSVGTSGMYEQYFGPGTRLTVT.

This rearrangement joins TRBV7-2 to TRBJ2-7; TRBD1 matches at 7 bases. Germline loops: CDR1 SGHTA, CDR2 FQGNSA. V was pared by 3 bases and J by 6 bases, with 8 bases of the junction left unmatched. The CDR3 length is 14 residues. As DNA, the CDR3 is TGTGCCAGCAGCTTTTCAGGGGGAGTTCGCGAGCAGTACTTC. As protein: CASSFSGGVREQYF.

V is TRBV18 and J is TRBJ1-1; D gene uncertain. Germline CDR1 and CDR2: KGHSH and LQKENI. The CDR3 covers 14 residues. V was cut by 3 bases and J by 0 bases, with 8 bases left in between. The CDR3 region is CASSPLQMNTEAFF. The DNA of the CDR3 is TGTGCCAGCTCACCTTTACAAATGAACACTGAAGCTTTCTTT.